Listed below are T cell receptor beta chains from one sample, sequenced in a study of T-cell reconstitution after alpha-beta-depleted transplantation in children. Via MiXCR, TCRdb re-called the PCR reads, giving one row per CDR3 protein. Of a few hundred thousand distinct CDR3 sequences in the sample, 43% are singletons; the top ten hold under 30%. The material was PBMCs, obtained before TCRalphabeta/CD19-depleted stem cell transplant. The receptors originated from a girl aged 2 to 9 with aplastic anemia, due to receive a stem cell transplant. The CDR3 runs from the conserved cysteine through the conserved F or W.

15 TRBJ2-7 TRBV5-6 CASSAAWDRPYEQYF
16 TRBJ2-6 TRBV6-1 CASGQGRDSGANVLTF
15 TRBJ1-4 TRBV12-3/TRBV12-4 CASSLSHPGDEKLFF
13 TRBJ2-1 TRBV29-1 CSVGLAPVNEQFF
18 TRBJ2-1 TRBV21-1 CASSKGDGRTGGFYEQSF
13 TRBJ2-7 TRBV9 CASSAPAGGPAYF
14 TRBJ1-6 TRBV7-9 CASRPQGKNSPLHF
13 TRBJ1-5 TRBV7-9 CASSWTGDQPQHF
15 TRBJ2-7 TRBV5-6 CASSREGTLVYEQYF
15 TRBJ2-1 TRBV19 CASSISGGRGNEQFF
19 TRBJ2-6 TRBV7-3 CASSLTGGQGSPGANVLTF
15 TRBJ2-1 TRBV4-3 CSSSQVWPLGNEQFF
15 TRBJ1-1 TRBV10-3 CAISESGFMNTEAFF
15 TRBJ1-3 TRBV2 CASSDDGHSENTIYF
13 TRBJ2-7 TRBV7-2 CASSLNGVHEQYF
15 TRBJ2-1 TRBV28 CASSFWDRGHNEQFF
15 TRBJ1-3 TRBV20-1 CSARGRGSSGNTIYF
16 TRBJ2-7 TRBV5-1 CASSLGTGMKLDEQYF
12 TRBJ1-1 TRBV6-6 CATKTVNTEAFF
14 TRBJ1-1 TRBV7-3 CASSFTGTNTEAFF
16 TRBJ2-1 TRBV12-3/TRBV12-4 CASSLALAGDYNEQFF
12 TRBJ1-1 TRBV29-1 CSVGVGGTEAFF
16 TRBJ2-4 TRBV6-1 CASSRTPPGEANIQYF
14 TRBJ2-7 TRBV6-1 CASSAQRTVYEQYF
14 TRBJ2-1 TRBV10-3 CAISESMVVNEQFF
12 TRBJ2-1 TRBV5-5 CASSSIGNEQFF
16 TRBJ2-5 TRBV3-1 CASSQDRGAGPETQYF
15 TRBJ2-3 TRBV7-2 CASSLWGRPGDTQYF
17 TRBJ2-2 TRBV5-1 CASSRGLAGVSTGELFF
15 TRBJ2-5 TRBV5-8 CASSLAGRAQETQYF
15 TRBJ2-4 TRBV6-2/TRBV6-3 CASSFSGRGRNIQYF
15 TRBJ1-2 TRBV5-6 CASSDEGRNTYGYTF
16 TRBJ2-1 TRBV15 CATSRDKRETYNEQFF
16 TRBJ1-1 TRBV9 CASSENRDRENTEAFF
13 TRBJ2-7 TRBV7-2 CASSHPSGNEQYF
12 TRBJ2-2 TRBV28 CAGGLPHGELFF
20 TRBJ2-7 TRBV7-3 CASSLIRLTRDACHSYEQYF
20 TRBJ2-7 TRBV25-1 CASSEVGGQGESFRSYEQYF
17 TRBJ2-5 TRBV5-1 CASSLVPGGPYQETQYF
17 TRBJ2-2 TRBV14 CASSQERSSGKTGELFF